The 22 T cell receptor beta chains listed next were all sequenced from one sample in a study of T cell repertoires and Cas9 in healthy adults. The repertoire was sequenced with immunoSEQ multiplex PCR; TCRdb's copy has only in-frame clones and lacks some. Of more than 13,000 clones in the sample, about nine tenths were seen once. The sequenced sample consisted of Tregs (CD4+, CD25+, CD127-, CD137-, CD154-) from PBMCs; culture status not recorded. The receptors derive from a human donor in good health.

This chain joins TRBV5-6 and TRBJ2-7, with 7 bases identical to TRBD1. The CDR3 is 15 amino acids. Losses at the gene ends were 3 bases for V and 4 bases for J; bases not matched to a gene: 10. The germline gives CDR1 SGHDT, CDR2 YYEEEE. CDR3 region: CASSSTGTEKYEQYF. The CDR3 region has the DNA TGTGCCAGCAGCTCGACCGGGACAGAGAAATACGAGCAGTACTTC.

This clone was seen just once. In DNA, the CDR3 is TGTGCCAGCAGTGAGGGTATTATCAGAGGCGGGTCCCCGGGGGGCTACACCTTC. Its protein product is CASSEGIIRGGSPGGYTF. This chain joins TRBV6-1 and TRBJ1-2; D uncertain. The CDR3 is made up of 18 amino acids. The V gene's germline CDR1 is MNHNS and CDR2 SASEGT. With 3 bases removed from V and 8 bases from J, the gap between germline ends came to 28 bases.

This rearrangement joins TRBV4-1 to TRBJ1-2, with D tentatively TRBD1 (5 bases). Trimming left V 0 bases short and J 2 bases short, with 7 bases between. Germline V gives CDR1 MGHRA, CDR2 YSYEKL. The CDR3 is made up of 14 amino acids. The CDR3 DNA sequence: TGCGCCAGCAGCCAAGATAACAGGAACTATGGCTACACCTTC. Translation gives CASSQDNRNYGYTF.

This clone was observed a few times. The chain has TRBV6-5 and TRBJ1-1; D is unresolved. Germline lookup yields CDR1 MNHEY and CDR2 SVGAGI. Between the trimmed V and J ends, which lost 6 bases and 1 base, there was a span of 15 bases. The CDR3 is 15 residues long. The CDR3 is CASSPGPVRNTEAFF. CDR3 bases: TGTGCCAGCAGCCCCGGACCCGTAAGGAACACTGAAGCTTTCTTT.

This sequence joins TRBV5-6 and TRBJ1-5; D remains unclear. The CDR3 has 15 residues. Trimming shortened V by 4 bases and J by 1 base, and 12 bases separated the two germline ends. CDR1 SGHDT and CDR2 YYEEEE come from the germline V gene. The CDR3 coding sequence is TGTGCCAGCAGCAGGGTCTCCGGGAGCAATCAGCCCCAGCATTTT. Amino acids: CASSRVSGSNQPQHF. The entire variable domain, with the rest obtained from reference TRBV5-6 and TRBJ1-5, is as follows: DAGVTQSPTHLIKTRGQQVTLRCSPKSGHDTVSWYQQALGQGPQFIFQYYEEEERQRGNFPDRFSGHQFPNYSSELNVNALLLGDSALYLCASSRVSGSNQPQHFGDGTRLSIL.

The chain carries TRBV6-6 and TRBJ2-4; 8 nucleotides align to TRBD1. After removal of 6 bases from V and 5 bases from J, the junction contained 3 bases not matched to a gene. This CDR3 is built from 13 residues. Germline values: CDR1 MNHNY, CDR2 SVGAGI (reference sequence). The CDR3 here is CASSLDRENIQYF. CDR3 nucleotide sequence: TGTGCCAGCAGCCTGGACAGGGAAAACATTCAGTACTTC.

The chain's CDR3 is CASSMGYGYTF. The CDR3 DNA is TGTGCCAGTAGTATGGGCTATGGCTACACCTTC. The V and J genes are TRBV19 and TRBJ1-2; no clear D gene. The V and J ends lost 3 bases and 4 bases respectively, with 3 bases between them. In germline, CDR1 is LNHDA, CDR2 SQIVND (reference sequence). The CDR3 totals 11 residues.

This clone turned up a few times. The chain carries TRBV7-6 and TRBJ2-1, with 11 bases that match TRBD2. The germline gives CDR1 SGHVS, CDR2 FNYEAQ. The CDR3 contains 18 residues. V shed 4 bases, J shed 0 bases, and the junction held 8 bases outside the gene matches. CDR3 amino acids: CASSSFASGGRSYNEQFF. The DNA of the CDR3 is TGTGCCAGCAGCTCCTTCGCTAGCGGGGGGCGCTCCTACAATGAGCAGTTCTTC.

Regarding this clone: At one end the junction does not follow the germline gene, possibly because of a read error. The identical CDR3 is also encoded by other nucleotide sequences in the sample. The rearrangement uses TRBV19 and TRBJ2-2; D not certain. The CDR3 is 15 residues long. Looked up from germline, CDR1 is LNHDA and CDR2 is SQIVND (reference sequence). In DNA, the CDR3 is TGTGCCAGCAGTATCCCCGGCTGGAACACCGGGGAGCTGTTTTTT. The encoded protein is CASSIPGWNTGELFF. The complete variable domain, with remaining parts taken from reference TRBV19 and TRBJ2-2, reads DGGITQSPKYLFRKEGQNVTLSCEQNLNHDAMYWYRQDPGQGLRLIYYSQIVNDFQKGDIAEGYSVSREKKESFPLTVTSAQKNPTAFYLCASSIPGWNTGELFFGEGSRLTVL.

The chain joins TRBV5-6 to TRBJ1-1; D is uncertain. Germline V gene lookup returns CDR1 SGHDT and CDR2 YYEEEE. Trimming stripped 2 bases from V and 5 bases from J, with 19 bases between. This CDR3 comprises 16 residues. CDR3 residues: CASSLHLKPGGTEAFF. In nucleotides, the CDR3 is TGTGCCAGCAGCTTACATTTAAAACCGGGAGGAACTGAAGCTTTCTTT.

The CDR3 spells CASSLGHVNEQFF. CDR3 DNA sequence: TGCGCCAGCAGTTTAGGACATGTCAATGAGCAGTTCTTC. The rearrangement joins TRBV10-1 to TRBJ2-1; D is possibly TRBD1 (5 bases). This CDR3 has 13 amino acids. CDR1 and CDR2 from the germline V gene are WNHNN and SYGVQD (reference sequence). The V gene lost 5 bases and the J gene lost 6 bases, with 11 bases spanning the gap.

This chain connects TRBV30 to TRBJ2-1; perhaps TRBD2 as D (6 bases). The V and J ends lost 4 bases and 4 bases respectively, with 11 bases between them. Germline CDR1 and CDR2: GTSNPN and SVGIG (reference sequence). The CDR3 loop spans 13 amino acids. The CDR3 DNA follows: TGTGCCTGGACCTTCGGGGGATACAATGAGCAGTTCTTC. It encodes CAWTFGGYNEQFF.

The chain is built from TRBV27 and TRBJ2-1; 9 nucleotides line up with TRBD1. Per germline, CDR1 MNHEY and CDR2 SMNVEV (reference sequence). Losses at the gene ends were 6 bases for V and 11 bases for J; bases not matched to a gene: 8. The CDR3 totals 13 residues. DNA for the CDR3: TGTGCCAGCAGCGTACAGGGGGCCCGAAAGCAGTTCTTC. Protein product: CASSVQGARKQFF.

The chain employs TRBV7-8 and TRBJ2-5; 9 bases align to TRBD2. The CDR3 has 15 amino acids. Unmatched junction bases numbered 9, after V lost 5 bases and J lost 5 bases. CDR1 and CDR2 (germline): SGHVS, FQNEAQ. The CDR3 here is CASSQGAGGLETQYF. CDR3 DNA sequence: TGTGCCAGCAGCCAAGGAGCGGGGGGCCTTGAGACCCAGTACTTC.

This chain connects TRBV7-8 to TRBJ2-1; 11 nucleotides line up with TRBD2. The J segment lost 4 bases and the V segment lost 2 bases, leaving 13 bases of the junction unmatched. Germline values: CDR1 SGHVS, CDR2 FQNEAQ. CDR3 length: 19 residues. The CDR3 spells CASSLRGLAAQPEYNEQFF. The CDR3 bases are TGTGCCAGCAGCTTAAGGGGACTAGCGGCCCAACCAGAGTACAATGAGCAGTTCTTC.

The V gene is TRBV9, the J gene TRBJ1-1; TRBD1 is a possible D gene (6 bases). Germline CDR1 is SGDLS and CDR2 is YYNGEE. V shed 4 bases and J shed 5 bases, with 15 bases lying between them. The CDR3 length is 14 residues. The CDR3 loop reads CASSRGGRGTEAFF. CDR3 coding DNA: TGTGCCAGCAGCCGCGGGGGGCGGGGGACTGAAGCTTTCTTT.

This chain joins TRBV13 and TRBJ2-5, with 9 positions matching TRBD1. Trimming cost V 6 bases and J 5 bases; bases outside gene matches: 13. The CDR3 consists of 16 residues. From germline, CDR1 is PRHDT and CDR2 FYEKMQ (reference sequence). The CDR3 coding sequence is TGTGCCAGCAGTCTAAAATTTACAGGGGGCATGGAGACCCAGTACTTC. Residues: CASSLKFTGGMETQYF.

The DNA of the CDR3 is TGTGCCAGCAGCTCGGAGGGACAGGGTGTCTACGAGCAGTACTTC. This gives the protein CASSSEGQGVYEQYF. The V and J genes are TRBV7-6 and TRBJ2-7; 9 nucleotides match TRBD1. CDR1 SGHVS and CDR2 FNYEAQ come from the germline V gene. V lost 4 bases, J lost 3 bases, and 7 bases stayed unmatched. This CDR3 contains 15 residues. The full variable domain, completed using reference TRBV7-6 and TRBJ2-7, is GAGVSQSPRYKVTKRGQDVALRCDPISGHVSLYWYRQALGQGPEFLTYFNYEAQQDKSGLPNDRFSAERPEGSISTLTIQRTEQRDSAMYRCASSSEGQGVYEQYFGPGTRLTVT.

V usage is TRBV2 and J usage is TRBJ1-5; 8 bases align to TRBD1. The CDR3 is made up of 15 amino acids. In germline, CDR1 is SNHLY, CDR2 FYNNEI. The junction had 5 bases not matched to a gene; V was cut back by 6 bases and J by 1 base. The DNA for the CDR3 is TGTGCCAGCAGGGGGGACAGGTCGAGCAATCAGCCCCAGCATTTT. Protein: CASRGDRSSNQPQHF.

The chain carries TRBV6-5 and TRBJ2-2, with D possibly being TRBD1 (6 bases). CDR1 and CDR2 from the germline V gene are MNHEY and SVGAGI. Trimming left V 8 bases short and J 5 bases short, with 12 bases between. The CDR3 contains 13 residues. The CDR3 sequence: CASQRGFTGELFF. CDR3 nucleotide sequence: TGTGCCAGCCAGAGGGGGTTTACCGGGGAGCTGTTTTTT.

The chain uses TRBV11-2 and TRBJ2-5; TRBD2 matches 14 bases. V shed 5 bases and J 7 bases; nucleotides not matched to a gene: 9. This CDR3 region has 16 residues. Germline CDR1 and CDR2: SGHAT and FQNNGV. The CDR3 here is CASSISGTSGGRTQYF. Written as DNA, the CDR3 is TGTGCCAGCAGCATATCCGGGACTAGCGGGGGTCGGACCCAGTACTTC.

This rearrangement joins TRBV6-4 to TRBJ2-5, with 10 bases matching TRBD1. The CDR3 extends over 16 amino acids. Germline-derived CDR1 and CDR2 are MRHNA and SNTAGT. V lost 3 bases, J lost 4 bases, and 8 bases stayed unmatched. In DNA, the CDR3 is TGTGCCAGCAGTGAAGCGCCTGGGACAGGGGCAGAGACCCAGTACTTC. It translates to CASSEAPGTGAETQYF.